The 27 T cell receptor beta chains in this list originate from one sample, sequenced in a study of CD49a tissue-resident CD8 T cells in human skin. Libraries were prepared by immunoSEQ multiplex PCR; TCRdb keeps only in-frame clonotypes and omits some of them. This sample has hundreds of clones, with roughly two thirds found just once. The source material was CD103- CD8+ T cells sorted from skin dermis. These receptors all come from a human donor in good health.

The J gene is TRBJ1-1, the V gene TRBV4-3; a weak D match, TRBD1 (6 bases). Trimming took 2 bases from V and 6 from J, leaving 13 bases between them. CDR3 length: 14 amino acids. The germline V gene encodes CDR1 LGHNA and CDR2 YSLEER. The CDR3: CASSQRQGQAEAFF. DNA for the CDR3: TGCGCCAGCAGCCAACGGCAGGGGCAAGCTGAAGCTTTCTTT.

J is TRBJ1-6 and V is TRBV6-5; 9 nucleotides agree with TRBD1. The CDR3 covers 15 residues. CDR1 and CDR2 from the germline V gene are MNHEY and SVGAGI. The ends lost 0 bases at V and 8 bases at J; junction bases unmatched: 2. CDR3 in amino acids: CASSYSTGGHSPLHF. The CDR3 coding sequence is TGTGCCAGCAGTTACTCGACAGGGGGGCATTCACCCCTCCACTTT.

The J gene is TRBJ2-2, the V gene TRBV9, with D unclear. Between the trimmed V and J ends, which lost 0 bases and 1 base, there was a span of 4 bases. CDR1 is SGDLS, CDR2 YYNGEE, per germline. The CDR3 extends over 14 amino acids. The CDR3: CASSVAVNTGELFF. The DNA for the CDR3 is TGTGCCAGCAGCGTAGCTGTGAACACCGGGGAGCTGTTTTTT.

This sequence joins TRBV5-4 and TRBJ2-6; D unresolved. Germline values: CDR1 SGHNT, CDR2 YYREEE (reference sequence). Deletions cut 2 bases from V and 0 bases from J, with 12 bases between. CDR3 length: 17 residues. The chain's CDR3 is CASSLFYPSSGANVLTF. The CDR3 region has the DNA TGTGCCAGCAGCTTATTCTACCCCTCCTCTGGGGCCAACGTCCTGACTTTC.

DNA of the CDR3: TGTGCCAGCAGCCAAGACATCGGGACAGGGGGGGAAAAACTGTTTTTT. Amino acids: CASSQDIGTGGEKLFF. The V and J genes are TRBV4-2 and TRBJ1-4; 11 nucleotides match TRBD1. Germline CDR1 is LGHNA and CDR2 is YNFKEQ. The CDR3 covers 16 residues. Trimming at V came to 0 bases and at J to 8 bases, leaving 5 bases not matched to a gene.

This clone was counted only a few times. The chain couples TRBV19 to TRBJ2-1; 11 bases agree with TRBD2. CDR3 length: 18 amino acids. The V gene's germline CDR1 is LNHDA and CDR2 SQIVND (reference sequence). With V trimmed by 1 base and J by 8 bases, 13 bases remained unmatched. CDR3: CASSIGVIAGGLGYEQFF. CDR3 nucleotide sequence: TGTGCCAGTAGTATAGGGGTAATAGCGGGGGGGCTTGGATATGAGCAGTTCTTC.

This clone is judged large. V usage is TRBV13 and J usage is TRBJ1-1; D gene uncertain. The V end was cut by 5 bases, the J end by 0 bases, with 10 bases between. Germline CDR1 PRHDT, CDR2 FYEKMQ (reference sequence). The CDR3 is 14 amino acids. The DNA for the CDR3 is TGTGCCAGCAGCCAAGCACCAATGAACACTGAAGCTTTCTTT. Amino acids: CASSQAPMNTEAFF. Based on the CDR3 plus reference TRBV13 and TRBJ1-1, the full variable domain is AAGVIQSPRHLIKEKRETATLKCYPIPRHDTVYWYQQGPGQDPQFLISFYEKMQSDKGSIPDRFSAQQFSDYHSELNMSSLELGDSALYFCASSQAPMNTEAFFGQGTRLTVV.

This clone appeared once. The J gene is TRBJ2-7, the V gene TRBV5-1; maybe TRBD1 (6 bases). Germline V gene lookup returns CDR1 SGHRS and CDR2 YFSETQ. The CDR3 totals 14 residues. Trimming left V 2 bases short and J 2 bases short, with 11 bases between. CDR3 coding DNA: TGCGCCAGCAGCTTAAGGGACAAAGCCTACGAGCAGTACTTC. The encoded protein is CASSLRDKAYEQYF.

The V gene is TRBV11-2, the J gene TRBJ2-7, with a possible D match to TRBD2 (7 bases). V was trimmed by 7 bases and J by 2 bases, leaving 27 bases between them. The CDR3 is 18 residues long. Germline lookup yields CDR1 SGHAT and CDR2 FQNNGV. CDR3: CASTRTGGGAGRPYEQYF. CDR3 DNA sequence: TGTGCCAGCACCCGGACTGGGGGGGGCGCAGGGAGGCCCTACGAGCAGTACTTC. Full variable domain (missing parts from reference TRBV11-2 and TRBJ2-7): EAGVAQSPRYKIIEKRQSVAFWCNPISGHATLYWYQQILGQGPKLLIQFQNNGVVDDSQLPKDRFSAERLKGVDSTLKIQPAKLEDSAVYLCASTRTGGGAGRPYEQYFGPGTRLTVT.

The chain carries TRBV4-1 and TRBJ1-2, with a tentative D call TRBD1 (6 bases). The V gene's germline CDR1 is MGHRA and CDR2 YSYEKL. The CDR3 is made up of 16 amino acids. Trimming took off 4 bases at V and 7 bases at J, with 22 bases between the two ends. CDR3 loop: CASSPGPVGGLAGYTF. The DNA for the CDR3 is TGCGCCAGCAGCCCGGGCCCGGTCGGGGGGCTGGCTGGCTACACCTTC.

The genes are TRBV4-1 and TRBJ2-3, with a weak D call TRBD2 (6 bases). The germline gives CDR1 MGHRA, CDR2 YSYEKL. Trimming removed 0 bases from V and 7 bases from J, with 11 bases in between. This CDR3 is built from 14 residues. The CDR3 here is CASSQETGLYTQYF. The CDR3 bases are TGCGCCAGCAGCCAAGAGACGGGACTTTATACGCAGTATTTT.

By sample fraction, this clone is large. The J gene is TRBJ2-1, the V gene TRBV11-3; D not certain. Germline V gives CDR1 SGHNT, CDR2 YENEEA. This CDR3 region has 12 residues. V lost 5 bases and J lost 7, with 9 bases in between. CDR3 DNA: TGTGCCAGCAGCCCTGACAAGAATGAGCAGTTCTTC. Amino acids: CASSPDKNEQFF.

CDR3 DNA sequence: TGTGCCAGCAGCTCCCCCGGGGGGGGGAACACCGGGGAGCTGTTTTTT. Protein product: CASSSPGGGNTGELFF. The J gene is TRBJ2-2, the V gene TRBV7-6; TRBD2 matches 8 bases. CDR1 and CDR2 (germline): SGHVS, FNYEAQ. The CDR3 has 16 amino acids. V trimming: 4 bases; J trimming: 1 base; junction bases outside the gene matches: 5.

This chain links TRBV15 with TRBJ2-2; no firm D call. Trimming pared 6 bases from V and 3 bases from J, leaving 23 bases between. The CDR3 extends over 18 amino acids. CDR1 is LNHNV, CDR2 YYDKDF, per germline (reference sequence). CDR3 DNA sequence: TGTGCCACCAGTGAAGTCCTGCTAGGAGACGTCGACACCGGGGAGCTGTTTTTT. Residues: CATSEVLLGDVDTGELFF. Filled out from reference TRBV15 and TRBJ2-2, the complete variable domain reads DAMVIQNPRYQVTQFGKPVTLSCSQTLNHNVMYWYQQKSSQAPKLLFHYYDKDFNNEADTPDNFQSRRPNTSFCFLDIRSPGLGDTAMYLCATSEVLLGDVDTGELFFGEGSRLTVL.

Written as DNA, the CDR3 is TGTGCCAGCAGCTTAAGGGGCGGTGCCTACAATGAGCAGTTCTTC. It codes for CASSLRGGAYNEQFF. The chain couples TRBV7-6 to TRBJ2-1; D is possibly TRBD1 (5 bases). The germline CDR1 and CDR2 sequences are SGHVS and FNYEAQ. This CDR3 has 15 amino acids. V was cut by 2 bases and J by 2 bases, with 10 bases left in between. Looking up the rest from reference TRBV7-6 and TRBJ2-1 gives the full variable domain: GAGVSQSPRYKVTKRGQDVALRCDPISGHVSLYWYRQALGQGPEFLTYFNYEAQQDKSGLPNDRFSAERPEGSISTLTIQRTEQRDSAMYRCASSLRGGAYNEQFFGPGTRLTVL.

The rearrangement joins TRBV7-8 to TRBJ2-5; 8 bases line up with TRBD2. Germline V lookup: CDR1 SGHVS, CDR2 FQNEAQ. This CDR3 is built from 16 residues. V was pared by 4 bases and J by 0 bases, with 7 bases of the junction left unmatched. The CDR3 DNA sequence: TGTGCCAGCAGCTATCACATAGCGGGGCACCAAGAGACCCAGTACTTC. As protein: CASSYHIAGHQETQYF.

The chain uses TRBV7-9 and TRBJ2-1, with D tentatively TRBD1 (6 bases). The germline gives CDR1 SEHNR, CDR2 FQNEAQ (reference sequence). This CDR3 is built from 17 residues. V shed 5 bases and J shed 3 bases, with 20 bases lying between them. CDR3 coding DNA: TGTGCCAGCAGCCCCAGAACCAGGGGCCGGAACTACAATGAGCAGTTCTTC. Residues: CASSPRTRGRNYNEQFF. Complete variable domain (other parts from reference TRBV7-9 and TRBJ2-1): DTGVSQNPRHKITKRGQNVTFRCDPISEHNRLYWYRQTLGQGPEFLTYFQNEAQLEKSRLLSDRFSAERPKGSFSTLEIQRTEQGDSAMYLCASSPRTRGRNYNEQFFGPGTRLTVL.

This chain links TRBV2 with TRBJ2-1; 13 bases fit TRBD2. The germline CDR1 and CDR2 sequences are SNHLY and FYNNEI. J lost 0 bases, V lost 8 bases, and 4 bases had no gene match. This CDR3 contains 16 residues. The CDR3 DNA reads as TGTGCCAGCTGGACTAGCGGGAGAAGCTCCTACAATGAGCAGTTCTTC. Protein product: CASWTSGRSSYNEQFF.

CDR3 sequence (DNA): TGCAGCACAACCCCCGGGACTAGCGGGGAGAACAATGAGCAGTTCTTC. Residues: CSTTPGTSGENNEQFF. The V call is TRBV29-1, the J call TRBJ2-1, with TRBD2 identical over 13 bases. CDR1 is SQVTM, CDR2 ANQGSEA, per germline. The CDR3 spans 16 residues. Losses at the gene ends were 8 bases for V and 5 bases for J; bases not matched to a gene: 12.

This chain connects TRBV13 to TRBJ2-7, with unresolved D. V gave up 0 bases and J gave up 6 bases, with 9 bases separating them. The CDR3 totals 13 residues. Germline-derived CDR1 and CDR2 are PRHDT and FYEKMQ (reference sequence). The CDR3 spells CASSLGRGREQYF. CDR3 sequence (DNA): TGTGCCAGCAGCTTAGGCAGAGGTCGCGAGCAGTACTTC.

The chain carries TRBV15 and TRBJ1-2; D unclear. CDR3 length: 14 amino acids. Germline CDR1 reads LNHNV; CDR2 reads YYDKDF (reference sequence). V was shortened by 0 bases and J by 7 bases, with 12 bases between the two germline ends. DNA for the CDR3: TGTGCCACCAGCAGAGATGAATCCGGGTTTGGCTACACCTTC. This gives the protein CATSRDESGFGYTF.

By its share, this clone is large. This chain uses TRBV28 with TRBJ2-7, with D possibly TRBD1 on 5 matching bases. Trimming removed 7 bases at V and 4 bases at J, with 17 bases between. Per germline, CDR1 MDHEN and CDR2 SYDVKM. This CDR3 comprises 14 residues. This CDR3 is CASKKRGSRYEQYV. DNA for the CDR3: TGTGCCAGCAAGAAAAGGGGATCCAGATACGAGCAGTACGTC.

CDR3 sequence (DNA): TGTGCCAGCATACCCGGGACTAGCTTCAATGAGCAGTTCTTC. This sequence encodes CASIPGTSFNEQFF. V usage is TRBV6-6 and J usage is TRBJ2-1; 9 nucleotides line up with TRBD2. The V segment lost 7 bases and the J segment 6 bases; nucleotides outside the gene matches: 7. There are 14 residues in the CDR3. The V gene's germline CDR1 is MNHNY and CDR2 SVGAGI (reference sequence).

V is TRBV14 and J is TRBJ1-1; D gene uncertain. This CDR3 spans 13 amino acids. V was shortened by 1 base and J by 5 bases, with 8 bases between the two germline ends. Germline CDR1 is SGHDN and CDR2 is FVKESK. In nucleotides, the CDR3 is TGTGCCAGCAGCCAAGCCCCGACAACTGAAGCTTTCTTT. This codes for CASSQAPTTEAFF.

The chain combines TRBV7-6 with TRBJ2-1; 10 bases align to TRBD2. Germline CDR1 is SGHVS and CDR2 is FNYEAQ. The CDR3 has 18 residues. V shed 2 bases, J shed 0 bases, and the junction held 7 bases outside the gene matches. The CDR3 sequence is CASSLRVASGGSYNEQFF. The CDR3 DNA reads TGTGCCAGCAGCTTAAGGGTCGCTAGCGGGGGCTCCTACAATGAGCAGTTCTTC.

In its sample, this clone is large. Other DNA sequences in this specimen translate into the identical CDR3. This chain joins TRBV19 and TRBJ1-1; D remains ambiguous. There are 14 residues in the CDR3. The V and J ends lost 3 bases and 1 base respectively, with 9 bases between them. CDR1 and CDR2 (germline): LNHDA, SQIVND (reference sequence). The CDR3 DNA is TGTGCCAGTAGTATCAGGTATCGGAACACTGAAGCTTTCTTT. Its protein product is CASSIRYRNTEAFF.

The chain carries TRBV15 and TRBJ1-2; D ambiguous. The CDR3 spans 13 residues. Deletions cut 0 bases from V and 6 bases from J, with 8 bases between. Germline values: CDR1 LNHNV, CDR2 YYDKDF (reference sequence). CDR3 coding DNA: TGTGCCACCAGCAGAGAAGAGGGTGATGGCTACACCTTC. Translation: CATSREEGDGYTF.